Listed below are T cell receptor beta chains from one sample, sequenced in a study of blood T cell repertoires in COVID-19. This table comes from immunoSEQ multiplex PCR, and its TCRdb copy is limited to in-frame clones, with some not included. The table records about 410,000 clones, around nine tenths of them present only once. Material: peripheral blood. The origin of the receptors is a woman aged 40 to 50 with COVID-19, enrolled during active disease. The CDR3 runs from the conserved cysteine through the conserved F or W. Fields, in order: clone size, J gene, V gene, D gene, CDR3 protein, CDR3 DNA. The D gene is left open where the match is weak. Clone size is shown for a subset of rows, as once, few, many or a class of expanded clone.

>NA|TRBJ1-4|TRBV27|NA
CASRQEFANEKLFF
TGTGCCAGCCGCCAAGAGTTCGCTAATGAAAAACTGTTTTTT
>NA|TRBJ1-1|TRBV18|TRBD1
CASSPQGQGATEAFF
TGTGCCAGCTCACCACAAGGACAGGGGGCAACTGAAGCTTTCTTT
>once|TRBJ1-1|TRBV5-1|NA
CASSLLDTNTEAFF
TGCGCCAGCAGCTTGTTGGACACGAACACTGAAGCTTTCTTT
>NA|TRBJ2-3|TRBV18|TRBD1
CASSPPTTGGLGVDTQYF
TGTGCCAGCTCACCACCGACGACAGGGGGTTTAGGCGTGGATACGCAGTATTTT
>NA|TRBJ1-5|TRBV7-6|TRBD1
CASSLHLRDRENQPQHF
TGTGCCAGCAGCCTCCACCTACGGGACAGGGAGAATCAGCCCCAGCATTTT
>NA|TRBJ1-4|TRBV9|NA
CASSVSPGSEEKLFF
TGTGCCAGCAGCGTTTCACCTGGGTCGGAGGAAAAACTGTTTTTT
>NA|TRBJ2-3|TRBV7-3|TRBD1
CASSFDRDHTQYF
TGTGCCAGCAGCTTCGACAGGGACCATACGCAGTATTTT
>few|TRBJ2-7|TRBV7-9|NA
CASSNTGDRFLF
TGTGCCAGCAGCAACACTGGAGACAGGTTCCTCTTC
>once|TRBJ2-1|TRBV10-3|NA
CAISESTLWVLGDNEQFF
TGTGCCATCAGTGAGTCGACCTTGTGGGTGCTAGGCGATAATGAGCAGTTCTTC
>NA|TRBJ2-1|TRBV7-3|TRBD2
CASSPLGGYYNEQFF
TGTGCCAGCAGCCCCCTCGGGGGGTACTACAATGAGCAGTTCTTC
>NA|TRBJ2-1|TRBV6-1|TRBD1
CASSDRQGPANEQFF
TGTGCCAGCAGTGACCGACAGGGGCCCGCCAATGAGCAGTTCTTC
>NA|TRBJ1-1|TRBV11-2|TRBD1
CASSLAGTGATEAFF
TGTGCCAGCAGCTTAGCCGGGACAGGGGCCACTGAAGCTTTCTTT
>NA|TRBJ1-5|TRBV19|NA
CASSIRGEGSNQPQHF
TGTGCCAGTAGTATTCGGGGGGAAGGGAGCAATCAGCCCCAGCATTTT
>NA|TRBJ2-5|TRBV30|NA
CAWSVFRGETQYF
TGTGCCTGGAGTGTATTTAGGGGGGAGACCCAGTACTTC
>NA|TRBJ2-2|TRBV6-8|TRBD1
CPGGPRQVKGRGAVF
TGTCCAGGGGGCCCTCGACAGGTGAAAGGGCGGGGAGCTGTTTTT
>NA|TRBJ2-4|TRBV5-4|TRBD2
CASSALAGGLQNIQYF
TGTGCCAGCAGCGCCCTAGCGGGGGGGCTCCAAAACATTCAGTACTTC
>once|TRBJ2-7|TRBV7-2|TRBD2
CASSLPGLTREQYF
TGTGCCAGCAGCCTACCGGGACTAACAAGGGAGCAGTACTTC
>once|TRBJ1-6|TRBV25-1|TRBD1
CASSAYTGGKSPLHF
TGTGCCAGCAGTGCCTACACAGGGGGTAAATCACCCCTCCACTTT
>NA|TRBJ2-7|TRBV2|TRBD2
CASSEELAGGSEQYF
TGTGCCAGCAGTGAAGAGCTAGCGGGAGGATCCGAGCAGTACTTC
>NA|TRBJ1-1|TRBV9|NA
CASSVVPSDTEAFF
TGTGCCAGCAGCGTAGTCCCCTCGGACACTGAAGCTTTCTTT
>few|TRBJ2-3|TRBV18|NA
CASSPPGTPDTQYF
TGTGCCAGCTCACCACCTGGGACACCAGATACGCAGTATTTT
>NA|TRBJ1-5|TRBV6-2/TRBV6-3|NA
CASSQTENQPQHF
TGTGCCAGCAGCCAAACAGAGAATCAGCCCCAGCATTTT
>few|TRBJ1-1|TRBV4-3|NA
CASSQETGTEAFF
TGCGCCAGCAGCCAAGAGACGGGCACTGAAGCTTTCTTT
>NA|TRBJ1-1|TRBV7-2|TRBD1
CASSPRQGGLPEAFF
TGTGCCAGCAGCCCTAGACAGGGCGGATTGCCTGAAGCTTTCTTT
>NA|TRBJ1-6|TRBV27|TRBD1
CASSLLGTGNSPLHF
TGTGCCAGCAGTTTGTTGGGGACAGGGAATTCACCCCTCCACTTT
>NA|TRBJ1-4|TRBV5-1|NA
CASSRDGGGGGDEKLFF
TGCGCCAGCAGCCGCGACGGGGGCGGGGGCGGAGATGAAAAACTGTTTTTT
>NA|TRBJ1-5|TRBV6-5|TRBD1
CASSSATGNQPQHF
TGTGCCAGCAGTAGCGCGACAGGGAATCAGCCCCAGCATTTT
>NA|TRBJ2-4|TRBV27|NA
CASSSSPGLANIQYF
TGTGCCAGCAGTTCCTCTCCCGGGTTGGCGAACATTCAGTACTTC
>NA|TRBJ1-2|TRBV7-2|TRBD1
CASSPDRGGLGYTF
TGTGCCAGCAGCCCCGACAGGGGAGGCCTGGGCTACACCTTC
>NA|TRBJ1-5|TRBV27|TRBD1
CASSPDRSQPQHF
TGTGCCAGCAGTCCGGACAGGTCTCAGCCCCAGCATTTT
>NA|TRBJ2-3|TRBV13|TRBD2
CASSGLATDTQYF
TGTGCCAGCAGCGGACTAGCGACAGATACGCAGTATTTT
>once|TRBJ1-1|TRBV18|TRBD1
CASSPMTGKNTEAFF
TGTGCCAGCTCACCGATGACAGGGAAGAACACTGAAGCTTTCTTT
>NA|TRBJ2-7|TRBV19|TRBD1
CASSLDRAYEQYF
TGTGCCAGTAGTCTTGACAGGGCCTACGAGCAGTACTTC
>NA|TRBJ2-6|TRBV27|NA
CGVRGSGANVLTF
TGTGGGGTTCGAGGATCTGGGGCCAACGTCCTGACTTTC
>NA|TRBJ2-1|TRBV6-2/TRBV6-3|TRBD1
CASSGIGTGGLYNEQFF
TGTGCCAGCAGTGGAATCGGGACAGGGGGCCTGTACAATGAGCAGTTCTTC
>once|TRBJ2-3|TRBV27|NA
CASSLWRTDTQYF
TGTGCCAGCAGTTTGTGGCGCACAGATACGCAGTATTTT
>NA|TRBJ1-6|TRBV27|TRBD1
CASSFSIRGAVNSPLHF
TGTGCCAGCAGTTTTAGTATCAGGGGGGCGGTTAATTCACCCCTCCACTTT
>NA|TRBJ2-3|TRBV7-2|NA
CASSFSTESTDTQYF
TGTGCCAGCAGCTTCTCGACAGAAAGCACAGATACGCAGTATTTT
>NA|TRBJ2-1|TRBV7-6|TRBD2
CASSPLAGGNDGNEQFF
TGTGCCAGCAGCCCTTTAGCGGGAGGGAATGACGGGAATGAGCAGTTCTTC
>NA|TRBJ2-3|TRBV19|TRBD2
CASSISGGLITDTQYF
TGTGCCAGTTCTATTTCCGGGGGGTTAATTACAGATACGCAGTATTTT
>NA|TRBJ2-7|TRBV28|NA
CASGYSSYEQYF
TGTGCCAGCGGGTACAGCTCTTACGAGCAGTACTTC
>NA|TRBJ1-5|TRBV19|TRBD1
CASTKGTGTGNHQPQHF
TGTGCCAGTACCAAAGGGACCGGGACAGGGAACCATCAGCCCCAGCATTTT
>NA|TRBJ2-5|TRBV24-1|NA
CATSDPSGVGETQYF
TGTGCCACCAGTGACCCGTCAGGGGTGGGAGAGACCCAGTACTTC
>NA|TRBJ1-6|TRBV6-6|TRBD1
CASSHRGTTYNSPLHF
TGTGCCAGCAGTCACAGGGGTACGACCTATAATTCACCCCTCCACTTT
>NA|TRBJ1-5|TRBV18|NA
CASSIEQSNQPQHF
TGTGCCAGCTCAATCGAACAGAGCAATCAGCCCCAGCATTTT
>NA|TRBJ1-6|TRBV11-2|TRBD1
CASSLRTGPNSPLHF
TGTGCCAGCAGCCTAAGGACAGGCCCCAATTCACCCCTCCACTTT
>NA|TRBJ2-5|TRBV11-3|NA
CASSLADRETQYF
TGTGCCAGCAGCTTAGCTGATCGGGAGACCCAGTACTTC
>NA|TRBJ1-2|TRBV30|NA
CAWSTGRANGYTF
TGTGCCTGGAGTACAGGCAGGGCGAACGGCTACACCTTC